This T cell receptor (beta chain) stems from a study of control samples from healthy donors and cancer patients. Only in-frame clones appear in the TCRdb table, and some are missing; sequencing was by immunoSEQ multiplex PCR. The sample comprises roughly 100,000 clones, around nine tenths of which are singletons, and about 19% rests with the top ten. V lost 2 bases to trimming and J lost 1 base, with 9 bases between them. The germline V gene encodes CDR1 SGHVS and CDR2 FQNEAQ. The length of the CDR3 is 15 residues. The sequenced sample was PBMCs. The chain has TRBV7-8 and TRBJ1-5, with D uncertain. This clonotype originated in a man between 60 and 75 years old with lung cancer. As DNA, the CDR3 is TGTGCCAGCAGCTTATGGCCCCAAAGCAATCAGCCCCAGCATTTT. Amino acid sequence: CASSLWPQSNQPQHF.